This T cell receptor (beta chain) was documented in a study of blood T cell repertoires in COVID-19. Overall study: Sources were T cells, B-cell-depleted T cells, or PBMCs; the material itself was cDNA or gDNA.

The CDR3 runs 15 residues. From germline, CDR1 is MGHDK and CDR2 SYGVNS. V gave up 0 bases and J gave up 7 bases; unmatched junction bases: 2. This clone has more than one count but fewer than ten. TCRdb's copy holds only in-frame clones and misses some; the assay was immunoSEQ multiplex PCR. The sample includes 120,000 or so clones, less than 75% of them seen just once. The sequenced sample consisted of peripheral blood. The chain is built from TRBV25-1 and TRBJ1-6; 8 bases map to TRBD1. The clonotype was recovered from a human donor with acute or convalescent COVID-19. The donor label of this sample is uncertain. This CDR3 reads CASSEYGQGNSPLHF. The CDR3 DNA is TGTGCCAGCAGTGAATATGGACAGGGCAATTCACCCCTCCACTTT.